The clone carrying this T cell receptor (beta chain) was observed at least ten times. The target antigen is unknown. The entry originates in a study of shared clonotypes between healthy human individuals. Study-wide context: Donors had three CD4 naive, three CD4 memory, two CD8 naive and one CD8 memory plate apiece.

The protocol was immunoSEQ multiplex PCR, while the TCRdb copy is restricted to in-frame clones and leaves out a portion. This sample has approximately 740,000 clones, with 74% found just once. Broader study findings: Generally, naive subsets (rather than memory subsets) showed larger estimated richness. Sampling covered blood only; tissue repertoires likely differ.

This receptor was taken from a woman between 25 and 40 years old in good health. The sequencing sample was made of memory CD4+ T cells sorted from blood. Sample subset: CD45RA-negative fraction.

DNA for the CDR3: TGTGCCAGCAGCCGGACCCCGGTGACAGGGAGTTTATACAATGAGCAGTTCTTC. Its protein is CASSRTPVTGSLYNEQFF. This sequence joins TRBV5-6 and TRBJ2-1; 7 nucleotides match TRBD1. Trimming removed 4 bases from V and 4 bases from J; junction bases left unmatched: 17. This CDR3 spans 18 amino acids. The germline V gene encodes CDR1 SGHDT and CDR2 YYEEEE.